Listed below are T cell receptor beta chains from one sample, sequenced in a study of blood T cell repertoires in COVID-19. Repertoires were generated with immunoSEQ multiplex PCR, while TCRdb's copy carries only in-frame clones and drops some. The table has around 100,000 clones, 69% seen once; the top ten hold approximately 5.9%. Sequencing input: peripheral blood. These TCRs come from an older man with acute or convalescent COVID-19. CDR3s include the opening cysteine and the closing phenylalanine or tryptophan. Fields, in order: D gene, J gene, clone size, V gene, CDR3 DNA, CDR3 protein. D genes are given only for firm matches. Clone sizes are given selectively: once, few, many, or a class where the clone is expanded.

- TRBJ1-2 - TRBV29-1 TGCAGCTCATGGGCAGCTAACTATGGCTACACCTTC CSSWAANYGYTF
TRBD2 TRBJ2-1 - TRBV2 TGTGCCAGCAGCGCTAGCGGGAGGGCCCTGAATGAGCAGTTCTTC CASSASGRALNEQFF
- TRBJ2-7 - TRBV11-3 TGTGCCAGCAGCTTAGTCTTCTACGAGCAGTACTTC CASSLVFYEQYF
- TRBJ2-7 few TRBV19 TGTGCCAGTAGTCTCCGGGGCCAGGGGACCTACGAGCAGTACTTC CASSLRGQGTYEQYF
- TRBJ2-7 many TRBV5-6 TGTGCCAGCACCCCCAACCCCGGGGTTGCCTACGAGCAGTACTTC CASTPNPGVAYEQYF
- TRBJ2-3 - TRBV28 TGTGCCAGCAGTTGGAGCTGGGATACGCAGTATTTT CASSWSWDTQYF
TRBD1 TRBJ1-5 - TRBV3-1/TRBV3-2 TGTGCCAGCAGTCACAGGGGGAGCAGCAATCAGCCCCAGCATTTT CASSHRGSSNQPQHF
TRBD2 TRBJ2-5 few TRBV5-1 TGCGCCAGCGGGGCGGGAGTCCAAGAGACCCAGTACTTC CASGAGVQETQYF
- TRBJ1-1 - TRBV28 TGTGCCACCCTGAGGTGGGGGGCTGAAGCTTTCTTT CATLRWGAEAFF
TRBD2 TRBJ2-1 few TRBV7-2 TGTGCCAGCAGCCCCTCACTAGCGTTGGTCTACAATGAGCAGTTCTTC CASSPSLALVYNEQFF
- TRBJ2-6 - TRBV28 TGTGCCAGCAGACTTGTGACAGCATCCTACTCTGGGGCCAACGTCCTGACTTTC CASRLVTASYSGANVLTF
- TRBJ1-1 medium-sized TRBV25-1 TGTGCCAGCAGTGCGGCAGGGAGGTCTGAAGCTTTCTTT CASSAAGRSEAFF
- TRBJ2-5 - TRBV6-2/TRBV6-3 TGTGCCAGCAGTCTTACCCGACACGGTCCCGAGACCCAGTACTTC CASSLTRHGPETQYF
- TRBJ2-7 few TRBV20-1 TGCAGTGCTCCCAGGGTTCACGAGCAGTACTTC CSAPRVHEQYF
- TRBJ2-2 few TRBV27 TGTGCCAGCAAAGCATATACAGCCGGGGAGCTGTTTTTT CASKAYTAGELFF
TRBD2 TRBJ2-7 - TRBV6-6 TGTGCCAGCAGCCGGGGGCTAGCGGGTGGCTCCTACGAGCAGTACTTC CASSRGLAGGSYEQYF
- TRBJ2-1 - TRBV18 TGTGCCAGCTCACCAGGACAGTCCTACAATGAGCAGTTCTTC CASSPGQSYNEQFF
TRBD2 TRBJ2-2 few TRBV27 TGTGCCAGCAGTTGGGGCGCCGGCGGGGGGACCGGGGAGCTGTTTTTT CASSWGAGGGTGELFF
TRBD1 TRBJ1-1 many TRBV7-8 TGTGCCAGCAGCCGCCGGGACAGGGGCACTGAAGCTTTCTTT CASSRRDRGTEAFF
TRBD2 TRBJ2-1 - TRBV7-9 TGTGCCAGCAGCTTTGGGACTAGCTGGGATGAGCAGTTCTTC CASSFGTSWDEQFF
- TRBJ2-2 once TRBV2 TGTGCCAGCAAATCCGAGCCAAACACCGGGGAGCTGTTTTTT CASKSEPNTGELFF
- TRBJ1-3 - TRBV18 TGTGCCAGCTCAACAGGGTCATATTCTGGAAACACCATATATTTT CASSTGSYSGNTIYF
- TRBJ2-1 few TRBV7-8 TGTGCCAGCAGCACCCCCAGGGGGAGGAGCTCCTACAATGAGCAGTTCTTC CASSTPRGRSSYNEQFF
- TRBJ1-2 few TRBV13 TGTGCCAGCAGCCGACAGGCCCTCTCCTATGGCTACACCTTC CASSRQALSYGYTF
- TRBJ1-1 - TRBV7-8 TGTGCCAGCAGCTTTGGAGCAAACACTGAAGCTTTCTTT CASSFGANTEAFF
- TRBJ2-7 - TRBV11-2 TGTGCCAGCAGCTCGAATATGGCCTTCTACGAGCAGTACTTC CASSSNMAFYEQYF
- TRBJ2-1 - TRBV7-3 TGTGCCAGCAGCTCCCCCGGAGGATACAATGAGCAGTTCTTC CASSSPGGYNEQFF
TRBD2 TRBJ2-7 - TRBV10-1 TGCGCCAGCAGTCCCTTCTCTAGCGGGAGAGTCGAGCAGTACTTC CASSPFSSGRVEQYF
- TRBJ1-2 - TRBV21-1 TGTGCCAGCAGCAGACAGGGGGCTGCTTATGGCTACACCTTC CASSRQGAAYGYTF
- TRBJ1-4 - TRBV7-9 TGTGCCAGCAGCCCGGGAGACAGCGGTAATGAAAAACTGTTTTTT CASSPGDSGNEKLFF
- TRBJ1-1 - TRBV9 TGTGCCAGCAGCGTGCGGGGAAACACTGAAGCTTTCTTT CASSVRGNTEAFF
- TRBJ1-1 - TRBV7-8 TGTGCCAGCAGCTTCGGGGAGGTGACTGAAGCTTTCTTT CASSFGEVTEAFF
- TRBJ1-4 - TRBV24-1 TGTGCCACCAGTGCTGGGGGCAACACTAATGAAAAACTGTTTTTT CATSAGGNTNEKLFF
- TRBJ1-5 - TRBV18 TGTGCCAGCTCACCTATACAGGGTACCAATCAGCCCCAGCATTTT CASSPIQGTNQPQHF
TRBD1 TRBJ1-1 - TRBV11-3 TGTGCCAGCAGCTTTGGCCTCACAGGGGAATCTGAAGCTTTCTTT CASSFGLTGESEAFF
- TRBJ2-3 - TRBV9 TGTGCCAGCAGCGTAGCCGGTAGTTGGACAGATACGCAGTATTTT CASSVAGSWTDTQYF
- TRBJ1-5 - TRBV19 TGTGCCAGTAGTATGGGGGGTCAAGCCCTCCCCGTCAATCAGCCCCAGCATTTT CASSMGGQALPVNQPQHF
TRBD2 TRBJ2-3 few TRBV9 TGTGCCAGCAGCGTAGCTGTGATAGCGGGAAGCACAGATACGCAGTATTTT CASSVAVIAGSTDTQYF
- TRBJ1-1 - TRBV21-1 TGTGCCAGCAGCTCTCCCGACAGTTTGAACACTGAAGCTTTCTTT CASSSPDSLNTEAFF
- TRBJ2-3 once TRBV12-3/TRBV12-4 TGTGCCAGCAAGGCGCTAGCAGGAGATACGCAGTATTTT CASKALAGDTQYF
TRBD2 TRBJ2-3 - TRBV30 TGTGCCTGGAGCCCCCAGTGGACTAGCGGGAGCGGTACGCAGTATTTT CAWSPQWTSGSGTQYF
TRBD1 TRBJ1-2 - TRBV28 TGTGCCAGCAGATCCGGGACAGGGGCCCACTATGGCTACACCTTC CASRSGTGAHYGYTF
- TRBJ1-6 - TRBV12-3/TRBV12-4 TGTGCCAGCATGGGCCAGGGAAATTCACCCCTCCACTTT CASMGQGNSPLHF